The clone carrying this T cell receptor (beta chain) was seen just once. This sample stems from a study of response to subunit inactivated influenza vaccine. One entry per CDR3 protein results from TCRdb running MiXCR on the RT-PCR reads. The table has hundreds of thousands of distinct CDR3 sequences, about 18% seen once. This receptor was identified in a man between 45 and 60 years old who received an inactivated influenza vaccine. Here the sequenced sample was PBMCs from blood, taken 4 to 6 days after vaccination.

The CDR3: CASSLGLLEAGELFF. DNA for the CDR3: TGTGCCAGCAGCTTAGGGCTCTTAGAGGCCGGGGAGCTGTTTTTT. The chain links TRBV7-8 to TRBJ2-2; D gene ambiguous. V lost 1 base and J 6 bases, leaving 12 bases between the germline ends. CDR1 is SGHVS and CDR2 is FQNEAQ in the germline V gene. The CDR3 loop spans 15 amino acids.